These 32 T cell receptor beta chains came from one sample sequenced in a study of T cell responses to AZD1222 COVID-19 vaccine. Generated by immunoSEQ multiplex PCR, the TCRdb table keeps only in-frame clones and is missing some. Of 150,000 to 200,000 clones detected, about 88% appear once; the ten largest clones hold 25% to 30%. Sequences were derived from peripheral blood, sampled 28 days after the second AZD1222 dose. These receptors originate from an adult who received the AZD1222 COVID-19 vaccine.

With respect to this clone: A junction end diverges from the germline sequence, so it may reflect a read error. The gene calls are TRBV18 and TRBJ2-1, with a possible D match to TRBD2 (5 bases). Germline V CDR1 and CDR2: KGHSH, LQKENI. CDR3 length: 13 amino acids. The CDR3 sequence: CASSSDSNNEQFF. CDR3 coding DNA: TGTGCCAGCTCATCGGACTCCAACAATGAGCAGTTCTTC.

V is TRBV6-6 and J is TRBJ2-6; D not resolved. With 7 bases removed from V and 1 base from J, the gap between germline ends came to 8 bases. CDR3 size: 14 residues. Per the germline V gene, CDR1 is MNHNY and CDR2 is SVGAGI (reference sequence). The DNA of the CDR3 is TGTGCCAGCAACTCGGCGTCTGGGGCCAACGTCCTGACTTTC. Protein product: CASNSASGANVLTF.

Comment on this clone: The sample holds other DNA sequences that translate to the same CDR3. This chain connects TRBV5-1 to TRBJ2-5, with 9 nucleotides matching TRBD1. The length of the CDR3 is 13 residues. Germline V CDR1 and CDR2: SGHRS, YFSETQ. The V gene end was trimmed by 4 bases and the J gene end by 5 bases; junction bases not matched to a gene: 3. CDR3 nucleotide sequence: TGCGCCAGCAGCCTGGGACAGGGTGAGACCCAGTACTTC. Protein product: CASSLGQGETQYF. Based on the CDR3 plus reference TRBV5-1 and TRBJ2-5, the full variable domain is KAGVTQTPRYLIKTRGQQVTLSCSPISGHRSVSWYQQTPGQGLQFLFEYFSETQRNKGNFPGRFSGRQFSNSRSEMNVSTLELGDSALYLCASSLGQGETQYFGPGTRLLVL.

This chain joins TRBV14 and TRBJ2-1; D could derive from TRBD1 or TRBD2 (6 bases each). V was cut by 5 bases and J by 8 bases, with 13 bases left in between. Germline V gives CDR1 SGHDN, CDR2 FVKESK. This CDR3 is built from 13 residues. The CDR3: CASSYRGRYEQFF. The CDR3, as DNA: TGTGCCAGCAGCTACCGGGGGCGGTATGAGCAGTTCTTC.

The chain links TRBV19 to TRBJ2-3, with D uncertain. This CDR3 region has 12 residues. Germline CDR1 and CDR2: LNHDA and SQIVND (reference sequence). The V end was cut by 6 bases, the J end by 2 bases, with 6 bases between. The CDR3 spells CASSITTDTQYF. CDR3 DNA: TGTGCCAGTAGCATTACCACAGATACGCAGTATTTT.

This chain joins TRBV6-5 and TRBJ1-5; 9 bases are a match to TRBD1. V shed 6 bases, J shed 3 bases, and the junction held 6 bases outside the gene matches. The length of the CDR3 is 15 residues. The germline V gene has CDR1 MNHEY and CDR2 SVGAGI. CDR3 nucleotide sequence: TGTGCCAGCAGAAGAACAGGGGGCAACAATCAGCCCCAGCATTTT. Translating it yields CASRRTGGNNQPQHF.

The rearrangement joins TRBV5-1 to TRBJ2-2; no reliable D call. Trimming took off 4 bases at V and 0 bases at J, with 7 bases between the two ends. Germline CDR1 is SGHRS and CDR2 is YFSETQ. The CDR3 runs to 14 residues. The CDR3 loop is CASSAQTNTGELFF. The DNA of the CDR3 is TGCGCCAGCAGCGCGCAAACGAACACCGGGGAGCTGTTTTTT.

This chain joins TRBV7-2 and TRBJ2-1; D not certain. This CDR3 comprises 13 residues. Trimming took off 1 base at V and 8 bases at J, with 9 bases between the two ends. In germline, CDR1 is SGHTA, CDR2 FQGNSA. Here the CDR3 DNA reads TGTGCCAGCAGCTTAGTCCAAGGCGATGAGCAGTTCTTC. It is translated as CASSLVQGDEQFF.

This chain uses TRBV6-2 or TRBV6-3 with TRBJ2-1; D gene ambiguous. V lost 0 bases to trimming and J lost 3 bases, with 21 bases between them. The V gene's germline CDR1 is MNHEY and CDR2 SVGEGT. The CDR3 totals 19 residues. In DNA, the CDR3 is TGTGCCAGCAGTTACTCTCCCCTCTTTGCTAGGCCCCTCTACAATGAGCAGTTCTTC. Amino acids: CASSYSPLFARPLYNEQFF.

This clone was recorded only once. The rearrangement uses TRBV5-4 and TRBJ2-3; 8 bases line up with TRBD2. The CDR3 has 15 residues. The germline CDR1 and CDR2 sequences are SGHNT and YYREEE (reference sequence). V trimming: 0 bases; J trimming: 3 bases; junction bases outside the gene matches: 3. The CDR3 region is CASSLGTSLTDTQYF. The CDR3 region has the DNA TGTGCCAGCAGCTTGGGGACTAGCTTAACAGATACGCAGTATTTT.

This chain connects TRBV7-2 to TRBJ2-5; 11 nucleotides line up with TRBD2. Germline CDR1 is SGHTA and CDR2 is FQGNSA. V was pared by 5 bases and J by 5 bases, with 10 bases of the junction left unmatched. The CDR3 is made up of 16 amino acids. The CDR3 here is CASSNPLGLAVETQYF. The CDR3, as DNA: TGTGCCAGCAGCAACCCCCTGGGACTAGCGGTGGAGACCCAGTACTTC.

The chain links TRBV7-2 to TRBJ2-1; D perhaps matches TRBD2 (6 bases). Germline values: CDR1 SGHTA, CDR2 FQGNSA. CDR3 length equals 15 residues. V was pared by 5 bases and J by 5 bases, with 16 bases between. The CDR3 loop is CASSRPGSGDNEQFF. CDR3 nucleotides: TGTGCCAGCAGCCGCCCAGGCTCGGGGGACAATGAGCAGTTCTTC. The full variable domain, with the rest looked up from reference TRBV7-2 and TRBJ2-1, is GAGVSQSPSNKVTEKGKDVELRCDPISGHTALYWYRQSLGQGLEFLIYFQGNSAPDKSGLPSDRFSAERTGGSVSTLTIQRTQQEDSAVYLCASSRPGSGDNEQFFGPGTRLTVL.

The chain has TRBV20-1 and TRBJ1-2, with 8 positions matching TRBD1. After removal of 6 bases from V and 6 bases from J, the junction contained 3 bases not matched to a gene. Germline assignment: CDR1 DFQATT and CDR2 SNEGSKA (reference sequence). CDR3 length equals 11 residues. The chain's CDR3 is CSARTGHGYTF. The CDR3 nucleotides read TGCAGTGCGAGGACAGGGCATGGCTACACCTTC.

The chain links TRBV18 to TRBJ2-7, with TRBD2 identical over 8 bases. V gave up 5 bases and J gave up 0 bases; unmatched junction bases: 6. The CDR3 totals 15 residues. CDR1 is KGHSH, CDR2 LQKENI, per germline. The CDR3 spells CASSEIAGSSYEQYF. The CDR3 DNA follows: TGTGCCAGCTCAGAAATAGCGGGGAGCTCCTACGAGCAGTACTTC.

The V call is TRBV18, the J call TRBJ1-1, with a weak D call TRBD1 (5 bases). CDR1 is KGHSH and CDR2 is LQKENI in the germline V gene. CDR3 length: 14 residues. Trimming stripped 3 bases from V and 3 bases from J, with 11 bases between. Here the CDR3 reads CASSPGVGDTEAFF. The CDR3 DNA is TGTGCCAGCTCACCCGGGGTGGGGGACACTGAAGCTTTCTTT.

This clone was found once. This sequence joins TRBV5-8 and TRBJ2-7, with D tentatively TRBD1 or TRBD2 (5 bases each). Germline V lookup: CDR1 SGHTS, CDR2 YDEGEE. V dropped 2 bases and J dropped 2 bases, with 11 bases sitting between them. The CDR3 is made up of 14 amino acids. This CDR3 reads CASSFWDGAYEQYF. CDR3 in DNA: TGTGCCAGCAGCTTTTGGGACGGGGCCTACGAGCAGTACTTC.

This clone was observed a handful of times. The chain employs TRBV25-1 and TRBJ1-2, with a tentative D call TRBD1 (6 bases). The germline V gene has CDR1 MGHDK and CDR2 SYGVNS. The length of the CDR3 is 15 residues. V gave up 4 bases and J gave up 1 base, with 13 bases separating them. The chain's CDR3 is CASSGPGHLNYGYTF. DNA of the CDR3: TGTGCCAGCAGTGGTCCGGGACACCTTAACTATGGCTACACCTTC.

CDR3 residues: CASSLVGGNIQYF. CDR3 coding DNA: TGTGCCAGCAGCCTGGTTGGAGGAAACATTCAGTACTTC. V and J are TRBV11-2 and TRBJ2-4, with a possible D match to TRBD2 (5 bases). The CDR3 loop spans 13 amino acids. V lost 5 bases, J lost 6 bases, and 11 bases lay in between. Germline lookup yields CDR1 SGHAT and CDR2 FQNNGV.

In this sample, this clone turned up a few times. The chain is built from TRBV4-3 and TRBJ1-4; D remains ambiguous. The V end was cut by 1 base, the J end by 6 bases, with 12 bases between. The germline V gene encodes CDR1 LGHNA and CDR2 YSLEER. CDR3 length equals 15 residues. The CDR3 nucleotides are TGCGCCAGCAGCCAAGCCCAGCTTCGATATGAAAAACTGTTTTTT. Translating gives CASSQAQLRYEKLFF.

This clone was counted once. This chain joins TRBV15 and TRBJ2-7; no reliable D call. Germline loops: CDR1 LNHNV, CDR2 YYDKDF (reference sequence). Between the trimmed V and J ends, which lost 0 bases and 1 base, there was a span of 4 bases. The CDR3 runs to 13 residues. The CDR3 here is CATSRDRSYEQYF. The CDR3 DNA is TGTGCCACCAGCAGAGATCGGTCCTACGAGCAGTACTTC.

This rearrangement joins TRBV30 to TRBJ1-4; D might be TRBD1 (6 bases). Per germline, CDR1 GTSNPN and CDR2 SVGIG (reference sequence). The CDR3 spans 15 residues. The ends were cut back, 5 bases at V and 10 bases at J, with 23 bases in the middle. The CDR3 DNA sequence: TGTGCCTGGGCGGGGGCGGCCTCAAGGAGTGGAAAACTGTTTTTT. Residues: CAWAGAASRSGKLFF. The full variable domain, in which reference TRBV30 and TRBJ1-4 provide the parts outside the CDR3, is SQTIHQWPATLVQPVGSPLSLECTVEGTSNPNLYWYRQAAGRGLQLLFYSVGIGQISSEVPQNLSASRPQDRQFILSSKKLLLSDSGFYLCAWAGAASRSGKLFFGSGTQLSVL.

The chain employs TRBV9 and TRBJ1-5; 9 nucleotides match TRBD1. Germline loops: CDR1 SGDLS, CDR2 YYNGEE. Trimming took 7 bases from V and 6 from J; bases not matched to a gene: 11. The CDR3 has 15 residues. CDR3 sequence: CASGPGQGTSQPQHF. DNA of the CDR3: TGTGCCAGCGGCCCAGGACAGGGGACGAGTCAGCCCCAGCATTTT.

This clone appeared a few times. Here the CDR3 reads CASSKQGADGYTF. DNA for the CDR3: TGTGCCAGCAGCAAACAGGGGGCAGATGGCTACACCTTC. The chain has TRBV5-4 and TRBJ1-2, with 9 bases matching TRBD1. This CDR3 contains 13 residues. The ends lost 4 bases at V and 6 bases at J; junction bases unmatched: 4. CDR1 and CDR2 (germline): SGHNT, YYREEE (reference sequence).

This clone appeared a few times. The V gene is TRBV4-1, the J gene TRBJ2-1, with D perhaps TRBD2 (7 bases). From germline, CDR1 is MGHRA and CDR2 YSYEKL. V was clipped by 0 bases and J by 8 bases, with 17 bases between them. The CDR3 runs 16 residues. The CDR3 spells CASSQERGGGVDEQFF. In nucleotides, the CDR3 is TGCGCCAGCAGCCAAGAAAGAGGGGGAGGGGTCGATGAGCAGTTCTTC.

V and J are TRBV5-6 and TRBJ2-3; a possible D gene is TRBD2 (6 bases). Trimming shortened V by 1 base and J by 6 bases, and 18 bases separated the two germline ends. Germline CDR1 reads SGHDT; CDR2 reads YYEEEE. The CDR3 is 16 residues long. As DNA, the CDR3 is TGTGCCAGCAGCTTGTGGCGAGGGGCCCGGGAGGATACGCAGTATTTT. It codes for CASSLWRGAREDTQYF.

The V gene is TRBV21-1, the J gene TRBJ2-3; the D call of TRBD2 is as the table states it, not checked on the DNA. TRBV21-1 is shown as a pseudogene. The CDR3 totals 16 residues. The CDR3 DNA sequence: TGTGCCAGCGAAGCGGGGCCTAGCGGATGCACAGATACGCAGTATTTT. Protein: CASEAGPSGCTDTQYF.

Notes on this clone: Other DNA sequences of this sample code for an identical CDR3. This sequence joins TRBV19 and TRBJ2-2; 10 nucleotides match TRBD2. Trimming at V came to 3 bases and at J to 5 bases, leaving 3 bases not matched to a gene. This CDR3 region has 15 residues. Germline CDR1 is LNHDA and CDR2 is SQIVND (reference sequence). CDR3 in DNA: TGTGCCAGTAGTATGCTAGCGGGAGATACCGGGGAGCTGTTTTTT. Translating it yields CASSMLAGDTGELFF. The entire variable domain, with the rest obtained from reference TRBV19 and TRBJ2-2, is as follows: DGGITQSPKYLFRKEGQNVTLSCEQNLNHDAMYWYRQDPGQGLRLIYYSQIVNDFQKGDIAEGYSVSREKKESFPLTVTSAQKNPTAFYLCASSMLAGDTGELFFGEGSRLTVL.

Comment on this clone: This same CDR3 is encoded by further DNA sequences in the sample. The chain is built from TRBV6-2 or TRBV6-3 and TRBJ2-3; no firm D call. CDR1 and CDR2 from the germline V gene are MNHEY and SVGEGT. The CDR3 loop spans 11 amino acids. The ends were cut back, 2 bases at V and 6 bases at J, with 3 bases in the middle. The CDR3 sequence: CASSYGDTQYF. The CDR3 DNA reads TGTGCCAGCAGTTACGGGGATACGCAGTATTTT.

The chain has TRBV3-1 (or the pseudogene TRBV3-2) and TRBJ1-1; no clear D gene. Germline CDR1 is LGHDT and CDR2 is YNNKEL (reference sequence). The CDR3 totals 17 residues. Trimming removed 0 bases at V and 4 bases at J, with 18 bases between. For the CDR3, the DNA is TGTGCCAGCAGCCAAGATCTGGGGAAGGCATTTTCCACTGAAGCTTTCTTT. Its protein product is CASSQDLGKAFSTEAFF.

This chain uses TRBV29-1 with TRBJ2-2, with D perhaps TRBD1 (5 bases). Trimming left V 4 bases short and J 1 base short, with 7 bases between. The CDR3 is 13 residues long. Per germline, CDR1 SQVTM and CDR2 ANQGSEA. The CDR3 sequence is CSVGQGNTGELFF. CDR3 bases: TGCAGCGTTGGGCAGGGGAACACCGGGGAGCTGTTTTTT.

This chain connects TRBV5-8 to TRBJ1-3; D is perhaps TRBD1 (5 bases). The CDR3 runs to 13 residues. Trimming took 4 bases from V and 5 from J, leaving 10 bases between them. The V gene's germline CDR1 is SGHTS and CDR2 YDEGEE. The CDR3 reads CASSLGPRNTIYF. CDR3 DNA: TGTGCCAGCAGCCTGGGACCCCGAAACACCATATATTTT.

The V gene is TRBV19, the J gene TRBJ1-1; D not certain. Trimming shortened V by 0 bases and J by 11 bases, and 4 bases separated the two germline ends. The germline gives CDR1 LNHDA, CDR2 SQIVND (reference sequence). There are 10 residues in the CDR3. CDR3 sequence (DNA): TGTGCCAGTAGTATAGATGGCGCTTTCTTT. Its translation is CASSIDGAFF.